These T cell receptor beta chains were read from a single sample in a study of cytomegalovirus exposure and HLA in healthy donors. Data came from immunoSEQ multiplex PCR; TCRdb stores just in-frame clones and leaves some out. This sample has roughly 73,000 clones, with roughly 95% found just once. The specimen was PBMCs. The receptors stem from a man between 18 and 29 years old in good health and CMV-seronegative. Both conserved end residues are part of each CDR3. A D gene is named only where the DNA matches it firmly. Clone size appears in some rows only: once, few, many, or a class for an expanded clone.

clone size	D gene	CDR3 length	J gene	V gene	CDR3 DNA	CDR3 protein
once	.	15	TRBJ2-1	TRBV29-1	TGCAGCGTTGCGTATGGTACTTTCTCCTACAATGAGCAGTTCTTC	CSVAYGTFSYNEQFF
.	TRBD2	14	TRBJ2-7	TRBV18	TGTGCCAGCTCATTCGGGGGGGCGCCCTACGAGCAGTACTTC	CASSFGGAPYEQYF
.	TRBD1	15	TRBJ1-2	TRBV6-5	TGTGCCAGCAGTTACTCCTGGACAGGGGACTATGGCTACACCTTC	CASSYSWTGDYGYTF
.	.	15	TRBJ1-4	TRBV25-1	TGTGCCAGCAGTGATCTTTGGGGGGGGGCTGAAAAACTGTTTTTT	CASSDLWGGAEKLFF
.	.	13	TRBJ1-2	TRBV5-6	TGTGCCAGCAGCTTGGGACAGTACTATGGCTACACCTTC	CASSLGQYYGYTF
.	TRBD1	15	TRBJ1-1	TRBV5-4	TGTGCCAGCAGCGGACAGGGGCAACTGTGGACTGAAGCTTTCTTT	CASSGQGQLWTEAFF
.	.	14	TRBJ1-1	TRBV6-6	TGTGCCAGCAGTTATGAGACAGAGAACACTGAAGCTTTCTTT	CASSYETENTEAFF
.	TRBD2	16	TRBJ2-5	TRBV9	TGTGCCAGCAGCGTAGACTCGCGGGGGGGCCGGGAGACCCAGTACTTC	CASSVDSRGGRETQYF
once	.	14	TRBJ2-3	TRBV19	TGTGCCAGTACCCTGGGGACTCCCACAGATACGCAGTATTTT	CASTLGTPTDTQYF
.	TRBD1	16	TRBJ1-6	TRBV4-3	TGCGCCAGCAGCCAAGATTTAGAGACAGGGGTTTCACCCCTCCACTTT	CASSQDLETGVSPLHF
.	.	15	TRBJ1-5	TRBV5-6	TGTGCCAGCAGCTCGGGGCGGACAGTCAATCAGCCCCAGCATTTT	CASSSGRTVNQPQHF
.	.	15	TRBJ1-4	TRBV14	TGTGCCAGCAGCCCCGGGGGTCATCCTAATGAAAAACTGTTTTTT	CASSPGGHPNEKLFF
.	TRBD1	15	TRBJ2-5	TRBV27	TGTGCCAGCAGTTTTTGGGGACAGGGACAAGAGACCCAGTACTTC	CASSFWGQGQETQYF
.	.	14	TRBJ2-7	TRBV9	TGTGCCAGCAGCGTAGAGGGGGTTGACAACGAGCAGTACTTC	CASSVEGVDNEQYF
.	.	13	TRBJ1-1	TRBV25-1	TGTGCCAGCAGTGAATGGCTCGGGGGGACAACTTTCTTT	CASSEWLGGTTFF
.	TRBD1	15	TRBJ1-2	TRBV5-1	TGCGCCAGCAGCTTGGGACAGGGAAGGATTTATGGCTACACCTTC	CASSLGQGRIYGYTF
.	TRBD1	14	TRBJ1-5	TRBV27	TGTGCCAGCAGCCCGGGACAGGGGAGTCAGCCCCAGCATTTT	CASSPGQGSQPQHF
.	.	12	TRBJ1-2	TRBV30	TGTGCCTGGGCCGGCGGGGGCTATGGCTACACCTTC	CAWAGGGYGYTF
once	.	14	TRBJ2-2	TRBV9	TGTGCCAGCAGCGTAGGAGGGGGGGCCGGGGAGCTGTTTTTT	CASSVGGGAGELFF
once	TRBD1	17	TRBJ2-7	TRBV11-2	TGTGCCAGCAGCTCTTATTCTCCCGGGACAGGGGTCTACGAGCAGTACTTC	CASSSYSPGTGVYEQYF
.	TRBD2	15	TRBJ2-7	TRBV6-1	TGTGCCAGCAGTGAGCGGGAGCGGGGGGTCTACGAGCAGTACTTC	CASSERERGVYEQYF
.	TRBD2	13	TRBJ2-7	TRBV27	TGTGCCAGCAGTCTGAGCGGGAGCTACGAGCAGTACTTC	CASSLSGSYEQYF
.	.	17	TRBJ2-1	TRBV6-8	TGTGCCAGCAAGAAGACGGGGGGCCGTGCGACCTACAATGAGCAGTTCTTC	CASKKTGGRATYNEQFF